The clone carrying this T cell receptor (beta chain) has just a few counts. The data belong to a study of PD-1 blockade in classical Hodgkin lymphoma. All trial patients relapsed after autologous stem cell transplantation. Using immunoSEQ multiplex PCR, the repertoire was profiled, and TCRdb retains in-frame clones only, with some absent. The profile covers about 100,000 clones, with roughly nine tenths appearing a single time and 15% to 20% taken by the ten largest. Deletions cut 0 bases from V and 2 bases from J, with 8 bases between. CDR3 length: 14 amino acids. Germline V gives CDR1 MNHEY, CDR2 SMNVEV (reference sequence).

Sequenced material: peripheral blood mononuclear cells (PBMCs), taken before the second cycle of nivolumab. The V call is TRBV27, the J call TRBJ2-7; possibly TRBD1 for D (5 bases). This clonotype was obtained from a human donor with classical Hodgkin lymphoma. The CDR3 loop is CASSLSRTTYEQYF. The CDR3 bases are TGTGCCAGCAGTTTATCCCGGACAACCTACGAGCAGTACTTC.